Listed below are T cell receptor beta chains from one sample, sequenced in a study of blood T cell repertoires in COVID-19. Assay used: immunoSEQ multiplex PCR; TCRdb lists only in-frame clones, some missing. The sample has around 250,000 clones; around 81% are singletons. Sequenced: PBMCs or T cells enriched from blood (not recorded which). These receptor sequences come from a man aged 45-65 years who had recovered from COVID-19. The CDR3 runs from the conserved cysteine through the conserved F or W. The D gene is left open where the match is weak. Part of the rows lack a size; the others show once, few, many or a class for expanded clones.

clone size: .; V gene: TRBV28; D gene: .; J gene: TRBJ2-6; CDR3 DNA: TGTGCCACCCTCTTGCGGGCGTTCCGCTCGGGGGCCAACGTCCTGACTTTC; CDR3 protein: CATLLRAFRSGANVLTF
clone size: once; V gene: TRBV24-1; D gene: TRBD1; J gene: TRBJ2-6; CDR3 DNA: TGTGCCACCAGTGGGTTACCGGGACAGGGGGCCTCTGGGGCCAACGTCCTGACTTTC; CDR3 protein: CATSGLPGQGASGANVLTF
clone size: .; V gene: TRBV27; D gene: TRBD1; J gene: TRBJ2-5; CDR3 DNA: TGTGCCAGCAGCCTACAGGGGCAAGAGACCCAGTACTTC; CDR3 protein: CASSLQGQETQYF
clone size: .; V gene: TRBV18; D gene: .; J gene: TRBJ2-3; CDR3 DNA: TGTGCCAGCTCACCTGTTTGGAAACCCTCCCCGGGGAATACGCAGTATTTT; CDR3 protein: CASSPVWKPSPGNTQYF
clone size: .; V gene: TRBV18; D gene: .; J gene: TRBJ2-1; CDR3 DNA: TGTGCCAGCTCACCACCTTCGGTCAATGAGCAGTTCTTC; CDR3 protein: CASSPPSVNEQFF
clone size: few; V gene: TRBV5-1; D gene: .; J gene: TRBJ1-5; CDR3 DNA: TGCGCCAGCAGCTTGGACAGTGTGTACCAGCCCCAGCATTTT; CDR3 protein: CASSLDSVYQPQHF
clone size: .; V gene: TRBV5-1; D gene: .; J gene: TRBJ1-4; CDR3 DNA: TGCGCCAGCAGCTTGGCCGGGGGTCGGGTAACTAATGAAAAACTGTTTTTT; CDR3 protein: CASSLAGGRVTNEKLFF
clone size: .; V gene: TRBV12-5; D gene: TRBD1; J gene: TRBJ2-7; CDR3 DNA: TGTGCTAGTGGTTTGGTACAGGGGCAGGTCTACGAGCAGTACTTC; CDR3 protein: CASGLVQGQVYEQYF
clone size: .; V gene: TRBV18; D gene: .; J gene: TRBJ2-7; CDR3 DNA: TGTGCCAGCTCCTTCGCGGGCAGGGGAAGCGAGCAGTACTTC; CDR3 protein: CASSFAGRGSEQYF
clone size: .; V gene: TRBV3-1/TRBV3-2; D gene: .; J gene: TRBJ2-5; CDR3 DNA: TGTGCCAGCAGCCATCGGAGGGGGCAGGAGACCCAGTACTTC; CDR3 protein: CASSHRRGQETQYF
clone size: .; V gene: TRBV19; D gene: .; J gene: TRBJ2-3; CDR3 DNA: TGTGCCAGTAGTATAGGACTACCCACAGATACGCAGTATTTT; CDR3 protein: CASSIGLPTDTQYF
clone size: .; V gene: TRBV19; D gene: TRBD2; J gene: TRBJ2-5; CDR3 DNA: TGTGCCAGTAGTCGACTAGCGGGCCAAGAGACCCAGTACTTC; CDR3 protein: CASSRLAGQETQYF
clone size: .; V gene: TRBV6-1; D gene: .; J gene: TRBJ2-2; CDR3 DNA: TGCGCCACCAGGGAAGGGGCCACCGGGGAGCTGTTTTTT; CDR3 protein: CATREGATGELFF
clone size: .; V gene: TRBV14; D gene: .; J gene: TRBJ2-5; CDR3 DNA: TGTGCCAGCAGCCATACCAGGGCAGGGAAGAAAGGAGAGACCCAGTACTTC; CDR3 protein: CASSHTRAGKKGETQYF
clone size: once; V gene: TRBV11-2; D gene: TRBD2; J gene: TRBJ2-3; CDR3 DNA: TGTGCCAGCAGCTTAGATTGGACTAGCGGGAGACCGGAGCAGTATTTT; CDR3 protein: CASSLDWTSGRPEQYF
clone size: .; V gene: TRBV5-6; D gene: TRBD1; J gene: TRBJ1-5; CDR3 DNA: TGTGCCAGCAGCTTGTCTACCCCAACAGGGGATCAGCCCCAGCATTTT; CDR3 protein: CASSLSTPTGDQPQHF
clone size: .; V gene: TRBV6-2/TRBV6-3; D gene: .; J gene: TRBJ2-5; CDR3 DNA: TGTGCCAGCAGTTACTCAACCAGCGGAGGGTTGGGAGAGACCCAGTACTTC; CDR3 protein: CASSYSTSGGLGETQYF
clone size: .; V gene: TRBV7-3; D gene: TRBD1; J gene: TRBJ2-3; CDR3 DNA: TGTGCCAGCAGCTTAAATTTTCGCGAGACAGGGGGCAGGAAAGATACGCAGTATTTT; CDR3 protein: CASSLNFRETGGRKDTQYF
clone size: few; V gene: TRBV29-1; D gene: TRBD1; J gene: TRBJ1-4; CDR3 DNA: TGCAGCGTTGGGGACAGGGTTACTAATGAAAAACTGTTTTTT; CDR3 protein: CSVGDRVTNEKLFF
clone size: .; V gene: TRBV30; D gene: .; J gene: TRBJ1-2; CDR3 DNA: TGTGCCTGCCCCCGCACGGCGGGGGGCGAGGGTGGCTACACCTTC; CDR3 protein: CACPRTAGGEGGYTF
clone size: many; V gene: TRBV19; D gene: TRBD1; J gene: TRBJ1-5; CDR3 DNA: TGTGCCAGTAGTATCAGACAGGGAGTTAGCAATCAGCCCCAGCATTTT; CDR3 protein: CASSIRQGVSNQPQHF
clone size: once; V gene: TRBV5-4; D gene: .; J gene: TRBJ2-7; CDR3 DNA: TGTGCCAGCAGCTTGGAGCTCTTCTCGAGCTCCTACGAGCAGTACTTC; CDR3 protein: CASSLELFSSSYEQYF
clone size: .; V gene: TRBV28; D gene: .; J gene: TRBJ2-3; CDR3 DNA: TGTGCCAGCAGTTTTGGGGGGGGACAGGTGAGCACAGATACGCAGTATTTT; CDR3 protein: CASSFGGGQVSTDTQYF
clone size: .; V gene: TRBV5-1; D gene: .; J gene: TRBJ1-6; CDR3 DNA: TGCGCCAGCAGCACGACCGGGCCCGGGGTTAATTCACCCCTCCACTTT; CDR3 protein: CASSTTGPGVNSPLHF
clone size: .; V gene: TRBV15; D gene: .; J gene: TRBJ2-4; CDR3 DNA: TGTGCCACGTCGTGGGGGACAACAACCCGTCTTGACAAAAACATTCAGTACTTC; CDR3 protein: CATSWGTTTRLDKNIQYF
clone size: .; V gene: TRBV4-1; D gene: TRBD1; J gene: TRBJ1-6; CDR3 DNA: TGCGCCAGCAGCCAAGCGGACAGGGATAATTCACCCCTCCACTTT; CDR3 protein: CASSQADRDNSPLHF
clone size: .; V gene: TRBV7-2; D gene: TRBD2; J gene: TRBJ2-5; CDR3 DNA: TGTGCCAGCAGCCTTACTAGCGGGAGGGCCGGTCCGGAGACCCAGTACTTC; CDR3 protein: CASSLTSGRAGPETQYF
clone size: few; V gene: TRBV4-2; D gene: .; J gene: TRBJ1-2; CDR3 DNA: TGTGCCAGCAGCCAGGGGGCGAATGGCTACACCTTC; CDR3 protein: CASSQGANGYTF
clone size: .; V gene: TRBV9; D gene: TRBD2; J gene: TRBJ2-3; CDR3 DNA: TGTGCCAGCAGCGTAGACGGGGGGGCCCGGGAAGATACGCAGTATTTT; CDR3 protein: CASSVDGGAREDTQYF
clone size: .; V gene: TRBV2; D gene: TRBD1; J gene: TRBJ1-2; CDR3 DNA: TGTGCCAGCAGGGACAGGTCGGGCGGCTACACCTTC; CDR3 protein: CASRDRSGGYTF
clone size: .; V gene: TRBV7-3; D gene: .; J gene: TRBJ1-2; CDR3 DNA: TGTGCCAGCAGCTCCCATGGGGGGGTAGAGGGCTACACCTTC; CDR3 protein: CASSSHGGVEGYTF
clone size: .; V gene: TRBV2; D gene: TRBD1; J gene: TRBJ1-2; CDR3 DNA: TGTGCCAGAGCTACCGGGACAGGGCCCCCCGCGGCAGGCTACACCTTC; CDR3 protein: CARATGTGPPAAGYTF
clone size: few; V gene: TRBV18; D gene: TRBD2; J gene: TRBJ2-1; CDR3 DNA: TGTGCCAGCTCACCAGATCTAGCGGGGACCTACAATGAGCAGTTCTTC; CDR3 protein: CASSPDLAGTYNEQFF
clone size: .; V gene: TRBV5-4; D gene: TRBD2; J gene: TRBJ2-3; CDR3 DNA: TGTGCCAGCAGCCTTAGGGGACTAGCGGGAGATACGCAGTATTTT; CDR3 protein: CASSLRGLAGDTQYF
clone size: .; V gene: TRBV6-1; D gene: .; J gene: TRBJ1-6; CDR3 DNA: TGTGCCAGCAGTGAAGCTCGGGGGACTTCACCCCTCCACTTT; CDR3 protein: CASSEARGTSPLHF
clone size: .; V gene: TRBV7-9; D gene: TRBD1; J gene: TRBJ2-2; CDR3 DNA: TGTGCCAGCAGCGAACCGGGACAGGGAACCGGGGAGCTGTTTTTT; CDR3 protein: CASSEPGQGTGELFF
clone size: .; V gene: TRBV6-5; D gene: .; J gene: TRBJ1-4; CDR3 DNA: TGTGCCTCAAGCCACCGGTTTAATGAAAAACTGTTTTTT; CDR3 protein: CASSHRFNEKLFF
clone size: .; V gene: TRBV11-3; D gene: .; J gene: TRBJ2-4; CDR3 DNA: TGTGCCAGCAGCTTAGGGGCAGGGGCCATTCAGTACTTC; CDR3 protein: CASSLGAGAIQYF
clone size: .; V gene: TRBV5-6; D gene: .; J gene: TRBJ1-2; CDR3 DNA: TGTGCCAGCAGCTCAGTAGACAGAGACTATGGCTACACCTTC; CDR3 protein: CASSSVDRDYGYTF
clone size: .; V gene: TRBV7-2; D gene: TRBD2; J gene: TRBJ2-5; CDR3 DNA: TGTGCCAGCAGTAAGACAAGACTAGCGGGGGTCCGAGAGACCCAGTACTTC; CDR3 protein: CASSKTRLAGVRETQYF
clone size: .; V gene: TRBV9; D gene: .; J gene: TRBJ2-2; CDR3 DNA: TGTGCCAGCAGCGTATCGTCAGGGAACACCGGGGAGCTGTTTTTT; CDR3 protein: CASSVSSGNTGELFF
clone size: .; V gene: TRBV19; D gene: TRBD1; J gene: TRBJ2-6; CDR3 DNA: TGTGCCAGTAGTACCTTGGGACAGGGTCTGGGGGCCAACGTCCTGACTTTC; CDR3 protein: CASSTLGQGLGANVLTF
clone size: .; V gene: TRBV5-1; D gene: TRBD2; J gene: TRBJ2-7; CDR3 DNA: TGCGCCAGCAGCTTCTCGGGACTAGCTATCCACGAGCAGTACTTC; CDR3 protein: CASSFSGLAIHEQYF
clone size: once; V gene: TRBV6-1; D gene: TRBD2; J gene: TRBJ2-3; CDR3 DNA: TGTGCCAGCATTGAAGGTAGCGGGAGGGCAGATACGCAGTATTTT; CDR3 protein: CASIEGSGRADTQYF
clone size: .; V gene: TRBV11-3; D gene: .; J gene: TRBJ1-1; CDR3 DNA: TGTGCCAGCAGCCCGATAGGGGCCTTTCGGGTGAACACTGAAGCTTTCTTT; CDR3 protein: CASSPIGAFRVNTEAFF
clone size: once; V gene: TRBV5-5; D gene: .; J gene: TRBJ2-7; CDR3 DNA: TGTGCCAGCAGCCCGTCCGACGAGCAGTACTTC; CDR3 protein: CASSPSDEQYF
clone size: .; V gene: TRBV19; D gene: TRBD2; J gene: TRBJ2-7; CDR3 DNA: TGTGCCAGTAGTTTGCCGGGACTAGCTGTATCTCAGTACTTC; CDR3 protein: CASSLPGLAVSQYF
clone size: .; V gene: TRBV10-1; D gene: .; J gene: TRBJ1-1; CDR3 DNA: TGCGCCAGCAGTGTGGGGAGGGAAACTGAAGCTTTCTTT; CDR3 protein: CASSVGRETEAFF
clone size: .; V gene: TRBV5-1; D gene: TRBD1; J gene: TRBJ1-1; CDR3 DNA: TGCGCCAGCAGCTTGGAGTCAGGGGGAGCTTTCTTT; CDR3 protein: CASSLESGGAFF
clone size: .; V gene: TRBV28; D gene: TRBD1; J gene: TRBJ1-4; CDR3 DNA: TGTGCCAGCAGTTCTATCCGGACAGGGCCTGAAAAACTGTTTTTT; CDR3 protein: CASSSIRTGPEKLFF